A single sample gave rise to the 5 T cell receptor beta chains below, sequenced in a study of T cell changes during pregnancy in multiple sclerosis. Profiling relied on immunoSEQ multiplex PCR, and the TCRdb table lists in-frame clones only, not all of them. The table shows under 55,000 clones, with 85% to 95% occurring only once. Sequenced material: CD4+ T cells from peripheral blood mononuclear cells, taken in the third trimester of pregnancy. The receptors derive from a female donor with multiple sclerosis, enrolled in a pregnancy study.

V usage is TRBV5-1 and J usage is TRBJ2-7, with 7 bases aligning to TRBD2. The CDR3 totals 15 residues. Germline V CDR1 and CDR2: SGHRS, YFSETQ. J was trimmed by 6 bases and V by 0 bases; bases with no gene match: 9. For the CDR3, the DNA is TGCGCCAGCAGCTTGGACCGACTAGCTTGGCGCGAGCAGTACTTC. It is translated as CASSLDRLAWREQYF.

The chain links TRBV19 to TRBJ1-5; weak D call: TRBD1 (6 bases). The length of the CDR3 is 16 residues. Trimming stripped 9 bases from V and 0 bases from J, with 18 bases between. Germline lookup yields CDR1 LNHDA and CDR2 SQIVND (reference sequence). The CDR3 nucleotides are TGTGCCAGCAGGACAACAGGGTTCTATAGCAATCAGCCCCAGCATTTT. Its protein product is CASRTTGFYSNQPQHF.

This chain joins TRBV6-5 and TRBJ2-4; 10 bases map to TRBD1. Germline V gives CDR1 MNHEY, CDR2 SVGAGI. The CDR3 is made up of 13 amino acids. The V gene end was trimmed by 0 bases and the J gene end by 15 bases; junction bases not matched to a gene: 5. CDR3 DNA sequence: TGTGCCAGCAGTTACTCCATGACAGGGGGCTGGTACTTC. Translating it yields CASSYSMTGGWYF.

The chain couples TRBV7-3 to TRBJ2-1; 11 nucleotides align to TRBD2. CDR3 length: 16 amino acids. J gave up 4 bases and V 7 bases, and 9 bases lay outside the gene matches. The germline CDR1 and CDR2 sequences are SGHTA and FQGTGA. For the CDR3, the DNA is TGTGCCAGCAAAAGGGCTAGCGGGGGGCAATACAATGAGCAGTTCTTC. Translation gives CASKRASGGQYNEQFF.

This chain connects TRBV11-3 to TRBJ2-1; 7 nucleotides align to TRBD2. Germline values: CDR1 SGHNT, CDR2 YENEEA. This CDR3 has 14 amino acids. J was trimmed by 6 bases and V by 0 bases; bases with no gene match: 2. Written as DNA, the CDR3 is TGTGCCAGCAGCTTAGAAGGGAGGGGCAATGAGCAGTTCTTC. Residues: CASSLEGRGNEQFF.